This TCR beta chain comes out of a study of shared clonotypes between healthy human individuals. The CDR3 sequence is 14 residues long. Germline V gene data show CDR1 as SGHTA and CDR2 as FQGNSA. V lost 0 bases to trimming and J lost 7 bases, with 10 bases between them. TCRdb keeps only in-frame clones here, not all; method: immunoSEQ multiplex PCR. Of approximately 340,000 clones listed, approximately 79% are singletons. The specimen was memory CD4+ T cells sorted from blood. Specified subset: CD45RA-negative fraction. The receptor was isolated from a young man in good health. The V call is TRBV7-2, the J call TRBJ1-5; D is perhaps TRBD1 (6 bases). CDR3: CASSLAGGGQPQHF. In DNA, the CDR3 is TGTGCCAGCAGCTTAGCGGGGGGCGGGCAGCCCCAGCATTTT.